These 28 T cell receptor beta chains share one sample of origin, sequenced in a study of T-cell reconstitution after alpha-beta-depleted transplantation in children (dated by TCRdb to about 2016). The library relied on PCR. Sequencing instrument: Illumina HiSeq 2500. Molecular barcoding was employed in the preparation of TCR libraries, with unique molecular identifiers being used to normalize TCRbeta repertoire quantification. TCRdb trimmed the raw reads at Q25, called clones with MiXCR and kept productive beta chains. Rows matching on CDR3 protein sequence are summarized as one entry with the most common DNA and genes. The sample data list 540,000 or so distinct CDR3 sequences, and more than 20% of these were observed just once. Of the sample, around 14% falls within the top ten clones. The sample's treatment or condition label, in plain terms: allogeneic hematopoietic cell transplantation with graft depleted of TCRalphabeta T cells and CD19 B cells.

The specimen comprised PBMCs, mostly from graft donor cells, sampled 360 days after TCRalphabeta/CD19-depleted stem cell transplant. The receptors stem from a boy less than two years old who had a stem cell transplant for acute myeloid leukemia, so the T cells may come from the graft donor.

This clonotype was recorded at least ten times. For the CDR3, the DNA is TGCAGTGCTAGAGGGGGACAGGGGGCGAATGGCTACACCTTC. Its protein product is CSARGGQGANGYTF. The rearrangement links TRBV20-1 to TRBJ1-2, with TRBD1 matching over 12 bases. The CDR3 has 14 residues. V dropped 1 base and J dropped 6; count of bases not matched to a gene: 3. Germline assignment: CDR1 DFQATT and CDR2 SNEGSKA (reference sequence).

There are many counts of this clonotype. The chain has TRBV5-1 and TRBJ1-1, with D tentatively TRBD1 (5 bases). The V end was cut by 0 bases, the J end by 1 base, with 13 bases between. Germline lookup yields CDR1 SGHRS and CDR2 YFSETQ. The CDR3 contains 16 residues. The DNA for the CDR3 is TGCGCCAGCAGCTTGGAGGTCAGGGCCGCGAACACTGAAGCTTTCTTT. It yields the protein CASSLEVRAANTEAFF.

The chain employs TRBV20-1 and TRBJ1-5, with D perhaps TRBD1 (6 bases). The CDR3 spans 13 residues. Trimming stripped 3 bases from V and 4 bases from J, with 10 bases between. Germline CDR1 is DFQATT and CDR2 is SNEGSKA (reference sequence). DNA for the CDR3: TGCAGTGCTAGTATGGGGGCGAATCAGCCCCAGCATTTT. It codes for CSASMGANQPQHF.

This chain joins TRBV28 and TRBJ2-2; 10 bases are a match to TRBD1. Germline CDR1 reads MDHEN; CDR2 reads SYDVKM. Germline trimming cut 6 bases from V and 7 bases from J; bases unmatched to any gene: 5. This CDR3 has 14 residues. CDR3 protein: CASRTGTGVGELFF. The CDR3 DNA sequence: TGTGCCAGCAGAACCGGGACAGGGGTCGGGGAGCTGTTTTTT.

This clonotype was found many times. J is TRBJ2-1 and V is TRBV11-3, with 9 positions matching TRBD2. V trimming: 8 bases; J trimming: 6 bases; junction bases outside the gene matches: 14. The V gene's germline CDR1 is SGHNT and CDR2 YENEEA. The CDR3 contains 16 residues. CDR3 coding DNA: TGTGCCAGCGGTCTAAGGGCGGGGGGGCAACCCAATGAGCAGTTCTTC. Amino acids: CASGLRAGGQPNEQFF.

This clonotype turned up a few times. DNA of the CDR3: TGTGCCAGCAGTCCTCAACCGGGACTAGCGGGGGGGCCGGCCGGGGAGCTGTTTTTT. This sequence encodes CASSPQPGLAGGPAGELFF. The chain has TRBV6-1 and TRBJ2-2, with TRBD2 matching 16 bases. This CDR3 spans 19 amino acids. V was clipped by 5 bases and J by 6 bases; unmatched bases: 12. Germline CDR1 MNHNS, CDR2 SASEGT.

The V gene is TRBV20-1, the J gene TRBJ1-4; 8 positions match TRBD1. The CDR3 consists of 16 residues. CDR1 is DFQATT, CDR2 SNEGSKA, per germline (reference sequence). The V segment lost 6 bases and the J segment 3 bases; nucleotides outside the gene matches: 12. The CDR3 reads CSARGLHYKSNEKLFF. CDR3 nucleotides: TGCAGTGCCAGGGGGCTACATTACAAGTCTAATGAAAAACTGTTTTTT.

This clonotype has ten or more counts. V usage is TRBV3-1 and J usage is TRBJ2-3; TRBD2 aligns across 7 bases. After removal of 7 bases from V and 0 bases from J, the junction contained 7 bases not matched to a gene. The CDR3 has 15 amino acids. Germline CDR1 LGHDT, CDR2 YNNKEL (reference sequence). CDR3 sequence (DNA): TGTGCCAGCACCCCACTAGCGTACAGCACAGATACGCAGTATTTT. Protein product: CASTPLAYSTDTQYF.

This clonotype was observed at least ten times. The CDR3 spells CASSLVHYEQYF. CDR3 coding DNA: TGTGCCAGCAGCTTAGTCCACTACGAGCAGTACTTC. J is TRBJ2-7 and V is TRBV7-2; D not resolved. Trimming shortened V by 1 base and J by 3 bases, and 4 bases separated the two germline ends. Germline CDR1 reads SGHTA; CDR2 reads FQGNSA. The CDR3 is 12 residues long.

This clonotype was recorded a few times. The J gene is TRBJ2-5, the V gene TRBV15; D uncertain. Deletions cut 3 bases from V and 2 bases from J, with 16 bases between. This CDR3 spans 16 amino acids. The germline gives CDR1 LNHNV, CDR2 YYDKDF (reference sequence). CDR3 nucleotides: TGTGCCACCAGCAGGAGTCATGGTGGCTTACAAGAGACCCAGTACTTC. Translation gives CATSRSHGGLQETQYF.

This chain uses TRBV4-3 with TRBJ2-7; no clear D gene. V was pared by 1 base and J by 7 bases, with 17 bases between. Germline loops: CDR1 LGHNA, CDR2 YSLEER. The CDR3 is 15 amino acids. The DNA for the CDR3 is TGCGCCAGCAGCCAAGCGATGGGCAGGTTAGGGGAGCAGTACTTC. Protein sequence: CASSQAMGRLGEQYF.

This clonotype has ten or more counts. This rearrangement joins TRBV25-1 to TRBJ2-5; 12 positions match TRBD1. The CDR3 consists of 16 residues. From germline, CDR1 is MGHDK and CDR2 SYGVNS. V was pared by 4 bases and J by 2 bases, with 5 bases of the junction left unmatched. The CDR3 DNA follows: TGTGCCAGCAGTGCCGGGACAGGGGGCATGCAAGAGACCCAGTACTTC. Residues: CASSAGTGGMQETQYF. Drawing the rest from reference TRBV25-1 and TRBJ2-5, the complete variable domain is EADIYQTPRYLVIGTGKKITLECSQTMGHDKMYWYQQDPGMELHLIHYSYGVNSTEKGDLSSESTVSRIRTEHFPLTLESARPSHTSQYLCASSAGTGGMQETQYFGPGTRLLVL.

Many counts were recorded for this clonotype. V gene TRBV11-2 combines with J gene TRBJ1-1; D remains ambiguous. Germline V gene sequence: CDR1 SGHAT, CDR2 FQNNGV. V dropped 0 bases and J dropped 0 bases, with 8 bases sitting between them. The length of the CDR3 is 15 residues. The CDR3 region has the DNA TGTGCCAGCAGCTTAGATCCGATTTTGAACACTGAAGCTTTCTTT. Amino acid sequence: CASSLDPILNTEAFF.

The gene calls are TRBV28 and TRBJ1-1; D remains ambiguous. The germline V and J ends were trimmed by 6 bases and 1 base, with 12 bases remaining between them. CDR3 size: 14 residues. Germline loops: CDR1 MDHEN, CDR2 SYDVKM. In DNA form, the CDR3 reads TGTGCCAGCAGACTCAGACGGGGGAACACTGAAGCTTTCTTT. Protein: CASRLRRGNTEAFF.

This clonotype was seen only a few times. The V call is TRBV4-2, the J call TRBJ2-5; TRBD2 agrees at 13 bases. The CDR3 runs 16 residues. CDR1 is LGHNA and CDR2 is YNFKEQ in the germline V gene. V was clipped by 3 bases and J by 5 bases; unmatched bases: 6. The CDR3 sequence is CASSHRTSGGEETQYF. The CDR3 DNA sequence: TGTGCCAGCAGCCACCGAACTAGCGGGGGGGAGGAGACCCAGTACTTC.

This clonotype was found a few times. This rearrangement joins TRBV15 to TRBJ2-5; no firm D call. The CDR3 is 15 amino acids. From germline, CDR1 is LNHNV and CDR2 YYDKDF (reference sequence). V was pared by 0 bases and J by 1 base, with 9 bases between. In nucleotides, the CDR3 is TGTGCCACCAGCAGAGAGCACAGAATCCAAGAGACCCAGTACTTC. Translated, it gives CATSREHRIQETQYF.

This chain connects TRBV20-1 to TRBJ1-5; maybe TRBD1 (6 bases). Trimming pared 0 bases from V and 0 bases from J, leaving 12 bases between. This CDR3 comprises 16 residues. Looked up from germline, CDR1 is DFQATT and CDR2 is SNEGSKA (reference sequence). The CDR3 nucleotides read TGCAGTGCTAGAGATGCGGGGGGCGGTAGCAATCAGCCCCAGCATTTT. As protein: CSARDAGGGSNQPQHF.

The genes are TRBV6-1 and TRBJ2-7, with TRBD1 matching over 8 bases. V was clipped by 5 bases and J by 0 bases; unmatched bases: 9. This CDR3 is built from 16 residues. Germline CDR1 and CDR2: MNHNS and SASEGT. The CDR3 sequence: CASSPGAGTGSYEQYF. The CDR3 nucleotides read TGTGCCAGCAGTCCTGGGGCCGGGACAGGCTCCTACGAGCAGTACTTC.

This clonotype was counted at least ten times. J is TRBJ2-3 and V is TRBV25-1; TRBD1 matches at 7 bases. V dropped 9 bases and J dropped 5; count of bases not matched to a gene: 8. CDR3 length equals 13 residues. Germline V gene data show CDR1 as MGHDK and CDR2 as SYGVNS. As DNA, the CDR3 is TGTGCCAGAGAACAGGGGAAAGTAGATACGCAGTATTTT. Protein product: CAREQGKVDTQYF.

This chain connects TRBV7-6 to TRBJ2-1; perhaps D is TRBD1 or TRBD2 (5 bases each). CDR1 is SGHVS, CDR2 FNYEAQ, per germline. This CDR3 has 13 amino acids. V was cut by 8 bases and J by 11 bases, with 19 bases left in between. The CDR3 here is CASGSSHSGQQFF. The CDR3 region has the DNA TGTGCCAGCGGGTCGTCACATTCGGGACAGCAGTTCTTC.

Points on this clonotype: Just one base apart from a much larger clone, this may be a read error. The chain recombines TRBV11-2 with TRBJ2-5; D not certain. The CDR3 is made up of 16 amino acids. Germline lookup yields CDR1 SGHAT and CDR2 FQNNGV. The CDR3 reads CGSSPTSLYPQETQYF. The CDR3 region has the DNA TGTGGCAGCAGCCCAACCTCCCTGTACCCCCAAGAGACCCAGTACTTC.

This chain joins TRBV4-3 and TRBJ1-1, with D unclear. V lost 1 base and J 1 base, leaving 7 bases between the germline ends. Germline CDR1 LGHNA, CDR2 YSLEER. The length of the CDR3 is 14 residues. The chain's CDR3 is CASSQVAKNTEAFF. CDR3 bases: TGCGCCAGCAGCCAAGTGGCCAAGAACACTGAAGCTTTCTTT.

This clonotype was counted many times. The chain uses TRBV7-2 and TRBJ2-7; TRBD2 aligns across 9 bases. J gave up 1 base and V 1 base, and 5 bases lay outside the gene matches. The CDR3 covers 16 residues. CDR1 SGHTA and CDR2 FQGNSA come from the germline V gene. The CDR3 DNA sequence: TGTGCCAGCAGCTTAGGGGGAGCGGGGGGATCCTACGAGCAGTACTTC. Translated: CASSLGGAGGSYEQYF.

The genes are TRBV6-2 or TRBV6-3 and TRBJ2-2; 8 positions agree with TRBD2. This CDR3 spans 15 amino acids. V trimming: 6 bases; J trimming: 5 bases; junction bases outside the gene matches: 8. Germline V gene data show CDR1 as MNHEY and CDR2 as SVGEGT. The CDR3 protein is CASSQERGRTGELFF. The CDR3, as DNA: TGTGCCAGCAGCCAGGAGCGGGGGAGAACCGGGGAGCTGTTTTTT.

This clonotype has a count of ten or more. The chain joins TRBV28 to TRBJ1-5; D unclear. CDR3 length: 15 amino acids. V was cut by 5 bases and J by 3 bases, with 14 bases left in between. Germline assignment: CDR1 MDHEN and CDR2 SYDVKM. CDR3 in amino acids: CASSRFLALNQPQHF. The CDR3 nucleotides are TGTGCCAGCAGTAGGTTCTTGGCTCTCAATCAGCCCCAGCATTTT.

This clonotype was counted at least ten times. The genes are TRBV20-1 and TRBJ2-5, with TRBD2 matching 8 bases. This CDR3 contains 13 residues. The germline V gene encodes CDR1 DFQATT and CDR2 SNEGSKA (reference sequence). The junction had 2 bases not matched to a gene; V was cut back by 0 bases and J by 5 bases. CDR3 in amino acids: CSARDSGGETQYF. CDR3 coding DNA: TGCAGTGCTAGAGATTCGGGGGGGGAGACCCAGTACTTC.

In this sample, this clonotype turned up many times. The chain uses TRBV10-3 and TRBJ1-2, with no clear D. Per germline, CDR1 ENHRY and CDR2 SYGVKD. The length of the CDR3 is 13 residues. Trimming removed 2 bases at V and 6 bases at J, with 10 bases between. In nucleotides, the CDR3 is TGTGCCATCAGTGAGGTACAAAGCCATGGCTACACCTTC. This translates into CAISEVQSHGYTF.

The sample holds many counts of this clonotype. This chain links TRBV12-3 or TRBV12-4 with TRBJ2-5; possible D gene TRBD2, 6 bases. The V end lost 6 bases, the J end lost 1 base, and 6 bases lay between the germline ends. This CDR3 has 12 amino acids. The CDR3 DNA is TGTGCCAGCAGGGGACTCCAAGAGACCCAGTACTTC. Translated: CASRGLQETQYF.